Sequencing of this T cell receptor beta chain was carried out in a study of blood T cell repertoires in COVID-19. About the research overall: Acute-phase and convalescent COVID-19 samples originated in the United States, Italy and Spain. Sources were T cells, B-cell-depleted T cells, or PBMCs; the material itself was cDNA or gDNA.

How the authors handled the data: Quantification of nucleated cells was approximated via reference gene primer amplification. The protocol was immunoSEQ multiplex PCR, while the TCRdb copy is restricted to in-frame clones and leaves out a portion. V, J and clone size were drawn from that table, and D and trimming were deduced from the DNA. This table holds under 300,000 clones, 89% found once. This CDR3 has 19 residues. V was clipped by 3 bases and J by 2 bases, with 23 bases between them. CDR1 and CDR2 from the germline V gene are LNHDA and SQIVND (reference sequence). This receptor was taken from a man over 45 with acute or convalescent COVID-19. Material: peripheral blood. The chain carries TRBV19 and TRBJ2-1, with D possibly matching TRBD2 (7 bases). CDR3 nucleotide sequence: TGTGCCAGTAGTATGGCGGGGGCCCAAACCTGGTTACCCTACAATGAGCAGTTCTTC. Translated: CASSMAGAQTWLPYNEQFF.